This is a list of T cell receptor beta chains from one sample in a study of cytomegalovirus exposure and HLA in healthy donors. TCRdb's table, derived via immunoSEQ multiplex PCR, lists solely in-frame clones and lacks some. The sample yields about 200,000 clones, about 80% seen once. Sequencing was performed on PBMCs. All receptors come from a male donor in good health and CMV-seronegative. CDR3s include the opening cysteine and the closing phenylalanine or tryptophan. The order of the fields is clone size, J gene, CDR3 length, V gene, D gene, CDR3 DNA, CDR3 protein. A D gene is named only where the DNA matches it firmly. Clone size, where shown, is once, few, many, or a class for clones that have expanded.

clone size: .; J gene: TRBJ2-1; CDR3 length: 13; V gene: TRBV2; D gene: .; CDR3 DNA: TGTGCCAGCAGTGTGACGGGTCATCCCCGGCAGTTCTTC; CDR3 protein: CASSVTGHPRQFF
clone size: .; J gene: TRBJ1-5; CDR3 length: 13; V gene: TRBV28; D gene: .; CDR3 DNA: TGTGCCAGCAGGGGGCCGTGGAATCAGCCCCAGCATTTT; CDR3 protein: CASRGPWNQPQHF
clone size: .; J gene: TRBJ2-5; CDR3 length: 16; V gene: TRBV9; D gene: .; CDR3 DNA: TGTGCCAGCAGCCCTCACCCGTCCGGGAGACGGGAGACCCAGTACTTC; CDR3 protein: CASSPHPSGRRETQYF
clone size: .; J gene: TRBJ1-2; CDR3 length: 15; V gene: TRBV28; D gene: .; CDR3 DNA: TGTGCCAGCAGTCCACCTGGGGGCGCTCCTTCTGGCTACACCTTC; CDR3 protein: CASSPPGGAPSGYTF
clone size: .; J gene: TRBJ2-3; CDR3 length: 21; V gene: TRBV4-2; D gene: TRBD2; CDR3 DNA: TGTGCCAGCAGCCAAGCCAGGAGGGCTAGCGGGGGGACGTGGGACACAGATACGCAGTATTTT; CDR3 protein: CASSQARRASGGTWDTDTQYF
clone size: .; J gene: TRBJ2-5; CDR3 length: 12; V gene: TRBV10-3; D gene: .; CDR3 DNA: TGTGCCATCAGTGGTATCAAAGGGAGCCAGTACTTC; CDR3 protein: CAISGIKGSQYF
clone size: few; J gene: TRBJ2-6; CDR3 length: 13; V gene: TRBV28; D gene: .; CDR3 DNA: TGTGCCAGCAGCCTCTCTGGGGCCAACGTCCTGACTTTC; CDR3 protein: CASSLSGANVLTF
clone size: .; J gene: TRBJ2-2; CDR3 length: 16; V gene: TRBV7-6; D gene: TRBD2; CDR3 DNA: TGTGCCAGCAGCCCCATGGGGACTAGTCTTGTCGGGGAGCTGTTTTTT; CDR3 protein: CASSPMGTSLVGELFF
clone size: .; J gene: TRBJ2-2; CDR3 length: 17; V gene: TRBV27; D gene: TRBD1; CDR3 DNA: TGTGCCAGCAGTTTAAGCAGGACAGGGATAAACACCGGGGAGCTGTTTTTT; CDR3 protein: CASSLSRTGINTGELFF
clone size: .; J gene: TRBJ1-1; CDR3 length: 15; V gene: TRBV18; D gene: .; CDR3 DNA: TGTGCCAGCTCACCCGGACAGTCAATGAACACTGAAGCTTTCTTT; CDR3 protein: CASSPGQSMNTEAFF
clone size: .; J gene: TRBJ1-4; CDR3 length: 15; V gene: TRBV6-4; D gene: .; CDR3 DNA: TGTGCCAGCAGTGAACTGGGGGGATCTAATGAAAAACTGTTTTTT; CDR3 protein: CASSELGGSNEKLFF
clone size: few; J gene: TRBJ2-7; CDR3 length: 12; V gene: TRBV27; D gene: .; CDR3 DNA: TGTGCCAGCAGTCCCGGAGTTGCCGAGCAGTACTTC; CDR3 protein: CASSPGVAEQYF
clone size: few; J gene: TRBJ2-7; CDR3 length: 15; V gene: TRBV5-1; D gene: .; CDR3 DNA: TGCGCCAGCAGCTTGTCACAGGGCACTACCTACGAGCAGTACTTC; CDR3 protein: CASSLSQGTTYEQYF
clone size: .; J gene: TRBJ2-7; CDR3 length: 11; V gene: TRBV28; D gene: .; CDR3 DNA: TGTGCCAGCAGTGCCCAGTACGAGCAGTACTTC; CDR3 protein: CASSAQYEQYF
clone size: few; J gene: TRBJ1-2; CDR3 length: 14; V gene: TRBV6-6; D gene: .; CDR3 DNA: TGTGCCAGCAGTCAGGACATGACCAACTATGGCTACACCTTC; CDR3 protein: CASSQDMTNYGYTF
clone size: .; J gene: TRBJ2-2; CDR3 length: 14; V gene: TRBV28; D gene: TRBD1; CDR3 DNA: TGTGCCAGCAGTCCCGGACAGGGCACCGGGGAGCTGTTTTTT; CDR3 protein: CASSPGQGTGELFF
clone size: .; J gene: TRBJ2-7; CDR3 length: 16; V gene: TRBV7-6; D gene: TRBD2; CDR3 DNA: TGTGCCAGCAGCTTAGGGCCTAGCGGAATCCTATACGAGCAGTACTTC; CDR3 protein: CASSLGPSGILYEQYF
clone size: .; J gene: TRBJ2-7; CDR3 length: 14; V gene: TRBV10-3; D gene: .; CDR3 DNA: TGTGCCATCAGTACCCCGGACAAGTCCCACGAGCAGTACTTC; CDR3 protein: CAISTPDKSHEQYF
clone size: .; J gene: TRBJ1-4; CDR3 length: 14; V gene: TRBV15; D gene: .; CDR3 DNA: TGTGCCACCAGCAGAGGTGGGGAGGAGGAAAAACTGTTTTTT; CDR3 protein: CATSRGGEEEKLFF
clone size: .; J gene: TRBJ2-1; CDR3 length: 15; V gene: TRBV7-3; D gene: .; CDR3 DNA: TGTGCCAGCAGCTTAGACAGCGCCCCTTACAATGAGCAGTTCTTC; CDR3 protein: CASSLDSAPYNEQFF
clone size: .; J gene: TRBJ2-7; CDR3 length: 15; V gene: TRBV18; D gene: .; CDR3 DNA: TGTGCCAGCTCACCACCCGGGAGAGGATCCTACGAGCAGTACTTC; CDR3 protein: CASSPPGRGSYEQYF
clone size: .; J gene: TRBJ2-5; CDR3 length: 15; V gene: TRBV30; D gene: TRBD1; CDR3 DNA: TGTGCCTGGAGTGTACAGACAGGGGGTCCGGAGACCCAGTACTTC; CDR3 protein: CAWSVQTGGPETQYF
clone size: .; J gene: TRBJ2-1; CDR3 length: 15; V gene: TRBV5-1; D gene: .; CDR3 DNA: TGCGCCAGCAGCTTGGTTTCGCCTAGCCAAGATGAGCAGTTCTTC; CDR3 protein: CASSLVSPSQDEQFF
clone size: .; J gene: TRBJ2-7; CDR3 length: 14; V gene: TRBV10-3; D gene: TRBD1; CDR3 DNA: TGTGCCATCAGGGGCGGGACAGGGGCAAGCGAGAGGTACTTC; CDR3 protein: CAIRGGTGASERYF
clone size: .; J gene: TRBJ2-1; CDR3 length: 16; V gene: TRBV5-1; D gene: .; CDR3 DNA: TGCGCCAGCAGCTTGGAGCTAGCGTCCACCTACAATGAGCAGTTCTTC; CDR3 protein: CASSLELASTYNEQFF
clone size: .; J gene: TRBJ2-7; CDR3 length: 14; V gene: TRBV7-9; D gene: TRBD1; CDR3 DNA: TGTGCCAGCAGCCCGGACAGGGTCGGCTACGAGCAGTACTTC; CDR3 protein: CASSPDRVGYEQYF
clone size: .; J gene: TRBJ1-6; CDR3 length: 13; V gene: TRBV19; D gene: .; CDR3 DNA: TGTGCCAGTAGTACCCAAATTAATTCACCCCTCCACTTT; CDR3 protein: CASSTQINSPLHF
clone size: .; J gene: TRBJ2-7; CDR3 length: 15; V gene: TRBV9; D gene: TRBD2; CDR3 DNA: TGTGCCAGCAGCCCACTAGCGGGGGCCTCCTACGAGCAGTACTTC; CDR3 protein: CASSPLAGASYEQYF
clone size: .; J gene: TRBJ1-2; CDR3 length: 13; V gene: TRBV2; D gene: .; CDR3 DNA: TGTGCCAGCAGTGGGGAGGGGCGCTATGGCTACACCTTC; CDR3 protein: CASSGEGRYGYTF